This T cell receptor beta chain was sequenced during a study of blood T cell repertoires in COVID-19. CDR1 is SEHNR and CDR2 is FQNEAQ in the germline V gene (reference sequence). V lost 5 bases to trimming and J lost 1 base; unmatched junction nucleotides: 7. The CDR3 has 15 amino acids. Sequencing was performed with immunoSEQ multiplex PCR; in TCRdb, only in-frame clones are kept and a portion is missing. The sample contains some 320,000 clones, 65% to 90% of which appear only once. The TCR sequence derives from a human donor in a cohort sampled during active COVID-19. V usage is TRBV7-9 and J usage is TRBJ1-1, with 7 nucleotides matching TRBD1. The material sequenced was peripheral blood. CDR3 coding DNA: TGTGCCAGCAGCCGCCCGACAGGGACGAACACTGAAGCTTTCTTT. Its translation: CASSRPTGTNTEAFF.